This paragraph covers one T cell receptor beta chain sequence. Its cognate antigen is unknown. These data originate in a study of blood T cells in healthy people across ages. PCR was performed a second time for about 7 to 12 cycles using a sample-barcoded 5' primer and a J-beta primer mix. TCRdb reprocessed the 5' RACE reads with MiXCR, giving one entry per CDR3 protein. Of about 800,000 distinct CDR3 sequences listed, roughly 64% are singletons. Whole-study results and caveats: Age advanced and TCR beta diversity per million T cells fell, roughly linearly.

Trimming removed 7 bases from V and 0 bases from J, with 12 bases in between. Germline values: CDR1 SQVTM, CDR2 ANQGSEA. The CDR3 is made up of 13 amino acids. The genes are TRBV29-1 and TRBJ2-5; tentative D call: TRBD2 (5 bases). This clonotype was sampled from a man aged 30 to 45 in good health. Source material: blood. CDR3 bases: TGCAGCGCCCTACAGCGGTACCAAGAGACCCAGTACTTC. It translates to CSALQRYQETQYF. Based on the CDR3 plus reference TRBV29-1 and TRBJ2-5, the full variable domain is SAVISQKPSRDICQRGTSLTIQCQVDSQVTMMFWYRQQPGQSLTLIATANQGSEATYESGFVIDKFPISRPNLTFSTLTVSNMSPEDSSIYLCSALQRYQETQYFGPGTRLLVL.